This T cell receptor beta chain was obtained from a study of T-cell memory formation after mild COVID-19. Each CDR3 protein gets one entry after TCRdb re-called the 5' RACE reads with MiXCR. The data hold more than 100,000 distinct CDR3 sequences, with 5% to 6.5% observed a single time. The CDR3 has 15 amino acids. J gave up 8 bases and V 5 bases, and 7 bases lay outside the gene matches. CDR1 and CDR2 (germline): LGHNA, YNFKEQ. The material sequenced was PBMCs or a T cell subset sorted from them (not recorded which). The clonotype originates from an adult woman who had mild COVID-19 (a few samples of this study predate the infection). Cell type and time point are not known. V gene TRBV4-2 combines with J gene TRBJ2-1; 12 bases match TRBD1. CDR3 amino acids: CASSNRDRGPDEQFF. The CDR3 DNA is TGTGCCAGCAGCAACCGGGACAGGGGGCCCGATGAGCAGTTCTTC.